A single sample is the source of the 9 T cell receptor beta chains below, sequenced in a study of blood T cell repertoires in COVID-19. The repertoire was sequenced with immunoSEQ multiplex PCR; TCRdb's copy has only in-frame clones and lacks some. Of some 240,000 clones in the sample, 90% are singletons; the top ten hold roughly 2.2%. Sample: peripheral blood. These receptors were taken from a woman aged 55-75 years with COVID-19, enrolled during active disease.

The chain is built from TRBV6-2 or TRBV6-3 and TRBJ2-6; 10 nucleotides match TRBD1. The CDR3 spans 18 residues. Germline trimming cut 2 bases from V and 0 bases from J; bases unmatched to any gene: 4. Germline CDR1 reads MNHEY; CDR2 reads SVGEGT. CDR3: CASSYGTGVPSGANVLTF. CDR3 in DNA: TGTGCCAGCAGTTACGGGACAGGGGTCCCCTCTGGGGCCAACGTCCTGACTTTC.

This sequence joins TRBV6-5 and TRBJ1-2, with 9 bases identical to TRBD1. J lost 7 bases, V lost 7 bases, and 10 bases had no gene match. The CDR3 runs to 14 residues. In germline, CDR1 is MNHEY, CDR2 SVGAGI. The CDR3 loop is CASIGADRGGGYTF. The CDR3 nucleotides are TGTGCCAGCATTGGGGCAGACAGGGGGGGTGGCTACACCTTC.

The rearrangement joins TRBV2 to TRBJ1-6, with 8 bases that match TRBD1. From germline, CDR1 is SNHLY and CDR2 FYNNEI. Losses at the gene ends were 6 bases for V and 5 bases for J; bases not matched to a gene: 6. The length of the CDR3 is 15 residues. The CDR3 loop reads CASRMTGANNSPLHF. In nucleotides, the CDR3 is TGTGCCAGCAGGATGACAGGGGCCAATAATTCACCCCTCCACTTT.

The chain recombines TRBV4-3 with TRBJ1-1; D gene ambiguous. The ends were cut back, 1 base at V and 2 bases at J, with 8 bases in the middle. Germline V lookup: CDR1 LGHNA, CDR2 YSLEER. The CDR3 covers 14 residues. CDR3 sequence: CASSQGEGNTEAFF. As DNA, the CDR3 is TGCGCCAGCAGCCAAGGGGAGGGAAACACTGAAGCTTTCTTT.

The chain is built from TRBV21-1 and TRBJ1-2; the table's D call, TRBD1, has no DNA check behind it. TRBV21-1 is assigned pseudogene status. The CDR3 runs 17 residues. The CDR3 loop reads CASSKGVRDTTNYGYTF. The CDR3 DNA reads as TGTGCCAGCAGCAAAGGTGTCAGGGACACCACTAACTATGGCTACACCTTC.

The chain uses TRBV5-1 and TRBJ2-7; D remains unclear. The germline CDR1 and CDR2 sequences are SGHRS and YFSETQ. The CDR3 has 14 amino acids. The V end was cut by 4 bases, the J end by 6 bases, with 17 bases between. As DNA, the CDR3 is TGCGCCAGCAGCCCCGACAATGGCCGTGCCGAGCAGTACTTC. Encoded protein: CASSPDNGRAEQYF.

The V and J genes are TRBV19 and TRBJ1-2, with a possible D match to TRBD1 (6 bases). V lost 8 bases and J 1 base, leaving 17 bases between the germline ends. The V gene's germline CDR1 is LNHDA and CDR2 SQIVND (reference sequence). The CDR3 is 15 amino acids. This chain's CDR3 is CASHTGTTVNYGYTF. CDR3 bases: TGTGCCAGTCATACCGGGACAACAGTTAACTATGGCTACACCTTC.

CDR3: CASSGLQGDQPQHF. CDR3 DNA sequence: TGTGCCAGCAGCGGTCTTCAGGGCGATCAGCCCCAGCATTTT. The chain is built from TRBV7-2 and TRBJ1-5, with a possible D match to TRBD1 (5 bases). Per germline, CDR1 SGHTA and CDR2 FQGNSA. The V gene lost 5 bases and the J gene lost 5 bases, with 13 bases spanning the gap. CDR3 size: 14 residues.

The chain employs TRBV19 and TRBJ1-2; 12 nucleotides match TRBD1. The CDR3 length is 16 residues. V trimming: 1 base; J trimming: 4 bases; junction bases outside the gene matches: 4. Germline lookup yields CDR1 LNHDA and CDR2 SQIVND (reference sequence). CDR3 DNA: TGTGCCAGTAGTATAGCAGGGACAGGGGGCGCCTATGGCTACACCTTC. Amino acids: CASSIAGTGGAYGYTF.